This TCR beta chain was recorded in a study of tumor-infiltrating lymphocytes in primary liver carcinoma. About the study: These were node-negative, non-metastatic T1-T3 tumors of about 4.2 to 11 cm.

Total RNA (approximately 500 ng) served as template for TCR beta cDNA synthesis primed by a constant-region primer. Libraries covering TCR beta were generated through three nested multiplex PCR rounds (using a slightly modified ARM-PCR). Forward primers for TRBV1-TRBV30 and a C-beta reverse primer served the first two PCR rounds, at approximately 10 cycles each. TCRdb re-analysed the multiplex PCR reads in MiXCR, keeping a single row per CDR3 protein. In the table there are approximately 73,000 distinct CDR3 sequences, roughly 69% of which are singletons. Per germline, CDR1 SGHTS and CDR2 YDEGEE. This CDR3 has 16 residues. The V and J ends lost 3 bases and 2 bases respectively, with 15 bases between them. Both RNA and DNA were isolated together from approximately 20-30 mg of bulk tissue that had not been sorted. Each tumor was sampled at four poles and its centre. Uniformly, tumor samples exhibited a viable tumor cell fraction exceeding 90%.

This chain links TRBV5-8 with TRBJ2-1, with D possibly TRBD2 on 6 matching bases. The sequencing input was liver tumor tissue from sampling region 4. Subset denoted: tumor region T4, right-lateral pole. This clonotype was sampled from a man in his forties with primary liver carcinoma and hepatitis B virus infection. The chain's CDR3 is CASSSLWEEAYNEQFF. The CDR3 nucleotides are TGTGCCAGCAGCTCGTTGTGGGAGGAGGCCTACAATGAGCAGTTCTTC.